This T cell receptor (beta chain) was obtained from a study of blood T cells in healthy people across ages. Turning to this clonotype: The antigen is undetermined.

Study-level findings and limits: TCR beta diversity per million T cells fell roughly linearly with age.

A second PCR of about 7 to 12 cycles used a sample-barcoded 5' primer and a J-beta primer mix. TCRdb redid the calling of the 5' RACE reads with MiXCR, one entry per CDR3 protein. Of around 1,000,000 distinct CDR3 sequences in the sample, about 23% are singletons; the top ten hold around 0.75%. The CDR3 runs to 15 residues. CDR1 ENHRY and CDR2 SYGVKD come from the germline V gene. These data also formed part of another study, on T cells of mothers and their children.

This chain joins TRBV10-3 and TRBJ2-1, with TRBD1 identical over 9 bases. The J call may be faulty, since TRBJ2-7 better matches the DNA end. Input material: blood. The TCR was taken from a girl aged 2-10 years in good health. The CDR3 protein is CAISVGQGNIAEQYF. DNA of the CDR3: TGTGCCATCAGTGTAGGACAGGGGAATATAGCCGAGCAGTACTTC.